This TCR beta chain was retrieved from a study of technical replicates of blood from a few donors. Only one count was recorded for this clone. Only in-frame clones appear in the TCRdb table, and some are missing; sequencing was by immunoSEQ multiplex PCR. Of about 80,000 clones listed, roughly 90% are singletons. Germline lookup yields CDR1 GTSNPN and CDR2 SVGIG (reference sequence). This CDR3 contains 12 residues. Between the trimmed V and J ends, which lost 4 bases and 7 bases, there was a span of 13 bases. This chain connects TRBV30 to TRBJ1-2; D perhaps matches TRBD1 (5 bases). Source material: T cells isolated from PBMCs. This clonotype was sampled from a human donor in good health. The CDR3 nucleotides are TGTGCCTGGACCCCAGGGTTGGGTGGCTACACCTTC. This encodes CAWTPGLGGYTF. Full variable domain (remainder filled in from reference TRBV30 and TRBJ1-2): SQTIHQWPATLVQPVGSPLSLECTVEGTSNPNLYWYRQAAGRGLQLLFYSVGIGQISSEVPQNLSASRPQDRQFILSSKKLLLSDSGFYLCAWTPGLGGYTFGSGTRLTVV.